These 32 T cell receptor beta chains share one sample of origin, sequenced in a study of blood T cell repertoires in COVID-19. Measured with immunoSEQ multiplex PCR; TCRdb has only the in-frame clones, and not every one. The table records about 250,000 clones, 89% of them present only once. Sequences were obtained from PBMCs or T cells enriched from blood (not recorded which). Receptors originate from a woman younger than 45 with acute COVID-19.

In this sample, this clone turned up once. The CDR3 nucleotides are TGTGCCAGCAGGGAGACAGGGAACATGAACACTGAAGCTTTCTTT. It codes for CASRETGNMNTEAFF. This chain joins TRBV6-5 and TRBJ1-1; 7 nucleotides align to TRBD1. V gave up 6 bases and J gave up 0 bases; unmatched junction bases: 7. The CDR3 sequence is 15 residues long. Germline V CDR1 and CDR2: MNHEY, SVGAGI.

The rearrangement links TRBV7-2 to TRBJ1-1; no clear D. Trimming removed 1 base at V and 4 bases at J, with 10 bases between. The CDR3 runs 14 residues. Germline CDR1 reads SGHTA; CDR2 reads FQGNSA. This chain's CDR3 is CASSLVEGGTEAFF. For the CDR3, the DNA is TGTGCCAGCAGCTTAGTCGAGGGCGGCACTGAAGCTTTCTTT. Full variable domain (rest looked up from reference TRBV7-2 and TRBJ1-1): GAGVSQSPSNKVTEKGKDVELRCDPISGHTALYWYRQSLGQGLEFLIYFQGNSAPDKSGLPSDRFSAERTGGSVSTLTIQRTQQEDSAVYLCASSLVEGGTEAFFGQGTRLTVV.

The V and J genes are TRBV5-8 and TRBJ1-1; D gene unclear. The CDR3 runs 14 residues. Per the germline V gene, CDR1 is SGHTS and CDR2 is YDEGEE. V lost 2 bases, J lost 1 base, and 9 bases lay in between. This CDR3 is CASSFLHGNTEAFF. CDR3 DNA sequence: TGTGCCAGCAGCTTTCTTCACGGGAACACTGAAGCTTTCTTT.

This chain connects TRBV9 to TRBJ1-1; weak D call: TRBD1 (5 bases). The V end was cut by 4 bases, the J end by 0 bases, with 10 bases between. CDR1 and CDR2 (germline): SGDLS, YYNGEE. The CDR3 spans 14 residues. The CDR3 reads CASSPPGMNTEAFF. The CDR3 coding sequence is TGTGCCAGCAGCCCTCCAGGGATGAACACTGAAGCTTTCTTT.

This chain links TRBV7-8 with TRBJ2-3; perhaps TRBD1 as D (6 bases). The CDR3 runs to 15 residues. The germline V and J ends were trimmed by 1 base and 0 bases, with 8 bases remaining between them. CDR1 is SGHVS and CDR2 is FQNEAQ in the germline V gene. CDR3 residues: CASSLEDSSTDTQYF. CDR3 sequence (DNA): TGTGCCAGCAGCTTAGAGGACAGCAGCACAGATACGCAGTATTTT.

The V and J genes are TRBV25-1 and TRBJ1-3, with 12 bases that match TRBD1. Germline V lookup: CDR1 MGHDK, CDR2 SYGVNS. The CDR3 has 16 residues. The V and J ends lost 2 bases and 3 bases, in that order; junction bases with no gene match: 2. The CDR3, as DNA: TGTGCCAGCAGTGAACGGGACAGGGGGCTTGGAAACACCATATATTTT. It yields the protein CASSERDRGLGNTIYF.

The gene calls are TRBV25-1 and TRBJ2-7, with D maybe TRBD1 (6 bases). Per germline, CDR1 MGHDK and CDR2 SYGVNS. V lost 8 bases and J 0 bases, leaving 8 bases between the germline ends. The CDR3 extends over 12 amino acids. The CDR3 nucleotides read TGTGCCAGCCGGGACAACTCCTACGAGCAGTACTTC. This translates into CASRDNSYEQYF.

The CDR3 loop is CASSFTGQSNEKLFF. DNA of the CDR3: TGTGCCAGCAGTTTCACGGGACAGAGTAATGAAAAACTGTTTTTT. The V call is TRBV6-5, the J call TRBJ1-4; 7 nucleotides match TRBD1. Germline V lookup: CDR1 MNHEY, CDR2 SVGAGI. The CDR3 is 15 amino acids. The J segment lost 4 bases and the V segment lost 4 bases, leaving 6 bases of the junction unmatched.

This chain joins TRBV5-1 and TRBJ2-7, with D possibly TRBD1 on 5 matching bases. This CDR3 spans 17 amino acids. Germline CDR1 SGHRS, CDR2 YFSETQ. Trimming stripped 3 bases from V and 0 bases from J, with 19 bases between. The DNA of the CDR3 is TGCGCCAGCAGCTCCCGGAATCCGGCAGGGTACTCCTACGAGCAGTACTTC. It yields the protein CASSSRNPAGYSYEQYF.

The CDR3 DNA reads TGTGCCAGCAGTTACTCTGGCAGGGGGCGAAGTGAGCAGTTCTTC. Protein sequence: CASSYSGRGRSEQFF. V gene TRBV6-5 combines with J gene TRBJ2-1; the match to TRBD1 covers 8 bases. Germline trimming cut 0 bases from V and 9 bases from J; bases unmatched to any gene: 7. The CDR3 consists of 15 residues. CDR1 is MNHEY and CDR2 is SVGAGI in the germline V gene.

The rearrangement links TRBV14 to TRBJ2-7, with a tentative D call TRBD1 (5 bases). Germline V lookup: CDR1 SGHDN, CDR2 FVKESK. The CDR3 contains 15 residues. V gave up 1 base and J gave up 2 bases, with 12 bases separating them. The CDR3 reads CASSQGPGLAYEQYF. The CDR3 bases are TGTGCCAGCAGCCAAGGACCAGGGCTGGCCTACGAGCAGTACTTC.

A single count supports this clone. V and J are TRBV3-1 (or the pseudogene TRBV3-2) and TRBJ1-1; 7 positions match TRBD1. Germline CDR1 is LGHDT and CDR2 is YNNKEL (reference sequence). Trimming at V came to 10 bases and at J to 2 bases, leaving 7 bases not matched to a gene. The CDR3 sequence is 13 residues long. CDR3 loop: CAIGDSDNTEAFF. The DNA of the CDR3 is TGTGCCATCGGGGACAGCGATAACACTGAAGCTTTCTTT.

The V call is TRBV5-1, the J call TRBJ2-5, with D maybe TRBD2 (6 bases). The CDR3 runs to 17 residues. The V gene lost 0 bases and the J gene lost 5 bases, with 20 bases spanning the gap. Germline-derived CDR1 and CDR2 are SGHRS and YFSETQ. CDR3 region: CASSLVRVGTFQETQYF. The DNA for the CDR3 is TGCGCCAGCAGCTTGGTTCGCGTGGGGACTTTTCAGGAGACCCAGTACTTC.

The gene calls are TRBV27 and TRBJ1-6, with 7 bases aligning to TRBD1. The V gene end was trimmed by 5 bases and the J gene end by 8 bases; junction bases not matched to a gene: 6. Germline V gene lookup returns CDR1 MNHEY and CDR2 SMNVEV (reference sequence). This CDR3 has 14 amino acids. The CDR3 region has the DNA TGTGCCAGCAGTGACAGGGTGGGGGATTCACCCCTCCACTTT. Its protein product is CASSDRVGDSPLHF.

The genes are TRBV9 and TRBJ1-2; 10 nucleotides match TRBD1. J was trimmed by 6 bases and V by 6 bases; bases with no gene match: 8. Germline loops: CDR1 SGDLS, CDR2 YYNGEE. CDR3 size: 14 residues. Here the CDR3 reads CASTRRQGAHGYTF. In nucleotides, the CDR3 is TGTGCCAGCACTCGTCGACAGGGGGCGCATGGCTACACCTTC. The whole variable domain, remainder taken from reference TRBV9 and TRBJ1-2, is DSGVTQTPKHLITATGQRVTLRCSPRSGDLSVYWYQQSLDQGLQFLIQYYNGEERAKGNILERFSAQQFPDLHSELNLSSLELGDSALYFCASTRRQGAHGYTFGSGTRLTVV.

This chain connects TRBV3-1 (or the pseudogene TRBV3-2) to TRBJ2-7, with TRBD2 matching over 11 bases. After removal of 3 bases from V and 1 base from J, the junction contained 11 bases not matched to a gene. Germline V gene sequence: CDR1 LGHDT, CDR2 YNNKEL (reference sequence). There are 18 residues in the CDR3. This CDR3 reads CASSHSVLAGGNSYEQYF. The DNA for the CDR3 is TGTGCCAGCAGCCATTCGGTTTTAGCGGGGGGGAATTCCTACGAGCAGTACTTC.

This clone was seen once. J is TRBJ1-1 and V is TRBV5-1; D not certain. The CDR3 runs 15 residues. V was pared by 0 bases and J by 0 bases, with 9 bases between. CDR1 SGHRS and CDR2 YFSETQ come from the germline V gene. In DNA, the CDR3 is TGCGCCAGCAGCTTGGTTGCGGGGTTGAACACTGAAGCTTTCTTT. Translated: CASSLVAGLNTEAFF.

The CDR3 sequence: CASSSDREINNEQFF. CDR3 DNA sequence: TGTGCCAGCAGCTCGGACAGGGAGATAAACAATGAGCAGTTCTTC. V is TRBV7-6 and J is TRBJ2-1, with 8 bases lining up with TRBD1. The CDR3 runs to 15 residues. Losses at the gene ends were 4 bases for V and 5 bases for J; bases not matched to a gene: 7. The germline CDR1 and CDR2 sequences are SGHVS and FNYEAQ.

V is TRBV5-6 and J is TRBJ1-4; a possible D gene is TRBD1 (5 bases). Germline assignment: CDR1 SGHDT and CDR2 YYEEEE. This CDR3 comprises 18 residues. V was cut by 0 bases and J by 6 bases, with 21 bases left in between. The DNA of the CDR3 is TGTGCCAGCAGCTTGGATCAGGGTTTTAGGTCACCCTATGAAAAACTGTTTTTT. Amino acid sequence: CASSLDQGFRSPYEKLFF. The variable domain in full, completed from reference TRBV5-6 and TRBJ1-4, reads DAGVTQSPTHLIKTRGQQVTLRCSPKSGHDTVSWYQQALGQGPQFIFQYYEEEERQRGNFPDRFSGHQFPNYSSELNVNALLLGDSALYLCASSLDQGFRSPYEKLFFGSGTQLSVL.

The chain couples TRBV13 to TRBJ1-1; 7 nucleotides agree with TRBD1. The CDR3 is 15 amino acids. Germline CDR1 and CDR2: PRHDT and FYEKMQ (reference sequence). The trim removed 3 bases at V and 5 bases at J, leaving 9 bases unmatched. CDR3 residues: CASSLPTGRRTEAFF. CDR3 in DNA: TGTGCCAGCAGCTTGCCGACAGGGAGGAGGACTGAAGCTTTCTTT.

The chain uses TRBV5-6 and TRBJ1-2; 8 bases agree with TRBD1. With 3 bases clipped from V and 4 bases from J, the junction kept 5 bases outside the gene matches. The CDR3 is made up of 14 amino acids. The germline V gene has CDR1 SGHDT and CDR2 YYEEEE. The CDR3 here is CASSSATGGYGYTF. DNA of the CDR3: TGTGCCAGCAGCTCCGCCACAGGGGGCTATGGCTACACCTTC.

The chain joins TRBV20-1 to TRBJ1-2; 11 bases agree with TRBD1. The J segment lost 10 bases and the V segment lost 3 bases, leaving 7 bases of the junction unmatched. Per the germline V gene, CDR1 is DFQATT and CDR2 is SNEGSKA (reference sequence). The CDR3 is made up of 13 amino acids. In DNA, the CDR3 is TGCAGTGCTAGTCTGGACAGGGGGCAAGACTACACCTTC. Residues: CSASLDRGQDYTF.

The genes are TRBV9 and TRBJ2-7; D remains unclear. Per germline, CDR1 SGDLS and CDR2 YYNGEE. V was shortened by 3 bases and J by 6 bases, with 10 bases between the two germline ends. The CDR3 extends over 12 amino acids. CDR3 residues: CASSGGATEQYF. CDR3 nucleotides: TGTGCCAGCAGCGGCGGAGCGACCGAGCAGTACTTC.

V gene TRBV11-2 combines with J gene TRBJ2-3; possibly TRBD2 for D (7 bases). Germline V lookup: CDR1 SGHAT, CDR2 FQNNGV. This CDR3 is built from 14 residues. With 5 bases removed from V and 6 bases from J, the gap between germline ends came to 15 bases. CDR3 in amino acids: CASSPRGAGDTQYF. In nucleotides, the CDR3 is TGTGCCAGCAGCCCCCGGGGGGCGGGGGATACGCAGTATTTT.

The chain uses TRBV29-1 and TRBJ1-3; no firm D call. The CDR3 has 14 amino acids. V lost 1 base and J 4 bases, leaving 11 bases between the germline ends. Per germline, CDR1 SQVTM and CDR2 ANQGSEA. Here the CDR3 reads CSVEALPEGNTIYF. The CDR3 region has the DNA TGCAGCGTTGAAGCCCTCCCCGAGGGAAACACCATATATTTT. Complete variable domain (other parts from reference TRBV29-1 and TRBJ1-3): SAVISQKPSRDICQRGTSLTIQCQVDSQVTMMFWYRQQPGQSLTLIATANQGSEATYESGFVIDKFPISRPNLTFSTLTVSNMSPEDSSIYLCSVEALPEGNTIYFGEGSWLTVV.

The chain joins TRBV21-1 to TRBJ2-1; the D segment call TRBD1 is taken from the table without a DNA check. TRBV21-1 is labeled a pseudogene. The CDR3 length is 19 residues. The CDR3 loop reads CASVKGRNRPQNAYNEQFF. CDR3 coding DNA: TGTGCCAGCGTTAAGGGGCGGAACCGACCGCAGAACGCCTACAATGAGCAGTTCTTC.

The chain links TRBV7-2 to TRBJ1-3; TRBD1 agrees at 9 bases. CDR3 length: 15 residues. V lost 5 bases to trimming and J lost 0 bases; unmatched junction nucleotides: 2. CDR1 and CDR2 from the germline V gene are SGHTA and FQGNSA. This CDR3 reads CASSGQGSSGNTIYF. CDR3 coding DNA: TGTGCCAGCAGCGGACAGGGGAGCTCTGGAAACACCATATATTTT.

The V and J genes are TRBV3-1 (or the pseudogene TRBV3-2) and TRBJ2-7; no reliable D call. Trimming left V 1 base short and J 0 bases short, with 4 bases between. Germline V gene lookup returns CDR1 LGHDT and CDR2 YNNKEL (reference sequence). The CDR3 extends over 13 amino acids. The chain's CDR3 is CASSQVNSYEQYF. As DNA, the CDR3 is TGTGCCAGCAGCCAAGTAAACTCCTACGAGCAGTACTTC.

The chain has TRBV28 and TRBJ1-2; TRBD1 aligns across 8 bases. There are 13 residues in the CDR3. Germline V gene data show CDR1 as MDHEN and CDR2 as SYDVKM. Unmatched junction bases numbered 8, after V lost 4 bases and J lost 10 bases. The CDR3 DNA reads TGTGCCAGCAGTTCAGGGGGCTTGCGCGTCTACACCTTC. This sequence encodes CASSSGGLRVYTF.

The chain uses TRBV12-3 or TRBV12-4 and TRBJ1-1, with D unresolved. This CDR3 has 11 residues. The V and J ends lost 7 bases and 6 bases respectively, with 9 bases between them. Here the CDR3 DNA reads TGTGCCAGCACGAGGAGCGCTGAAGCTTTCTTT. Protein product: CASTRSAEAFF.

Of note for this clone: The same CDR3 can be traced to other DNA sequences in this sample. The rearrangement links TRBV5-1 to TRBJ2-1, with D perhaps TRBD1 (6 bases). Trimming cost V 4 bases and J 4 bases, with 12 bases left between them. The germline V gene encodes CDR1 SGHRS and CDR2 YFSETQ. The CDR3 has 14 amino acids. The CDR3, as DNA: TGCGCCAGCAGCCCAGGGACACAGTACAATGAGCAGTTCTTC. This sequence encodes CASSPGTQYNEQFF. The full variable domain, with the rest looked up from reference TRBV5-1 and TRBJ2-1, is KAGVTQTPRYLIKTRGQQVTLSCSPISGHRSVSWYQQTPGQGLQFLFEYFSETQRNKGNFPGRFSGRQFSNSRSEMNVSTLELGDSALYLCASSPGTQYNEQFFGPGTRLTVL.

The rearrangement links TRBV6-2 or TRBV6-3 to TRBJ2-1, with D possibly TRBD1 on 6 matching bases. V gave up 6 bases and J gave up 0 bases, with 12 bases separating them. This CDR3 region has 15 residues. Germline CDR1 reads MNHEY; CDR2 reads SVGEGT. The CDR3 is CASSGGQNSYNEQFF. The CDR3 bases are TGTGCCAGCAGCGGAGGACAGAACTCCTACAATGAGCAGTTCTTC.